What follows are 22 T cell receptor beta chains derived from one specimen sequenced in a study of T cells in Graves' hyperthyroidism and ophthalmopathy. TCR beta CDR3 regions were amplified from RNA. Initially, a first-round RT-PCR of the TCR CDR3 employed the HTBI primer set. TCRdb analysed the multiplex PCR reads with MiXCR anew, one entry per CDR3 protein. The sample records about 290,000 distinct CDR3 sequences, more than 10% being singletons. The source material was blood. The receptors stem from a young woman with Graves' hyperthyroidism that later progressed to Graves' ophthalmopathy.

There are many counts of this clonotype. The chain joins TRBV7-8 to TRBJ2-7, with 7 bases aligning to TRBD2. CDR1 is SGHVS, CDR2 FQNEAQ, per germline. The CDR3 is 14 residues long. V shed 5 bases and J 3 bases; nucleotides not matched to a gene: 7. The CDR3 region has the DNA TGTGCCAGCAGCAGCTCCGGGACTAACTACGAGCAGTACTTC. This codes for CASSSSGTNYEQYF. The full variable domain, its missing parts supplied by reference TRBV7-8 and TRBJ2-7, is GAGVSQSPRYKVAKRGQDVALRCDPISGHVSLFWYQQALGQGPEFLTYFQNEAQLDKSGLPSDRFFAERPEGSVSTLKIQRTQQEDSAVYLCASSSSGTNYEQYFGPGTRLTVT.

There are many counts of this clonotype. The genes are TRBV10-3 and TRBJ2-3; weak D call: TRBD1 (5 bases). The V end was cut by 5 bases, the J end by 1 base, with 16 bases between. Germline V gene lookup returns CDR1 ENHRY and CDR2 SYGVKD. The CDR3 runs to 16 residues. The CDR3 here is CAISSRILGGTDTQYF. The DNA for the CDR3 is TGTGCCATCAGTAGCCGGATTCTAGGGGGCACAGATACGCAGTATTTT.

This clonotype was found a few times. This clone may be a read error of a much larger clone one base away. The V call is TRBV18, the J call TRBJ2-4, with TRBD1 as a possible D gene (5 bases). The CDR3 has 16 amino acids. Germline CDR1 and CDR2: KGHSH and LQKENI. The CDR3 is CASSSTWGLAKNIRYF. For the CDR3, the DNA is TGTGCCAGCTCATCCACTTGGGGCTTAGCCAAAAACATTCGGTACTTC.

The rearrangement uses TRBV11-3 and TRBJ2-3, with 8 positions matching TRBD2. The CDR3 has 15 amino acids. Germline CDR1 reads SGHNT; CDR2 reads YENEEA. V lost 2 bases, J lost 4 bases, and 5 bases stayed unmatched. In DNA form, the CDR3 reads TGTGCCAGCAGCTTATGGACTAGCCTCTCAGATACGCAGTATTTT. Its protein is CASSLWTSLSDTQYF.

This clonotype was seen ten or more times. J is TRBJ2-5 and V is TRBV11-2; D unresolved. The V gene's germline CDR1 is SGHAT and CDR2 FQNNGV. The germline V and J ends were trimmed by 0 bases and 2 bases, with 10 bases remaining between them. The length of the CDR3 is 15 residues. DNA of the CDR3: TGTGCCAGCAGCTTAGACCCCTCTTGGCAAGAGACCCAGTACTTC. This codes for CASSLDPSWQETQYF. The entire variable domain, with the rest obtained from reference TRBV11-2 and TRBJ2-5, is as follows: EAGVAQSPRYKIIEKRQSVAFWCNPISGHATLYWYQQILGQGPKLLIQFQNNGVVDDSQLPKDRFSAERLKGVDSTLKIQPAKLEDSAVYLCASSLDPSWQETQYFGPGTRLLVL.

This clonotype was counted many times. This chain connects TRBV20-1 to TRBJ2-1, with a possible D match to TRBD2 (5 bases). CDR3 length equals 14 residues. The V end was cut by 4 bases, the J end by 0 bases, with 10 bases between. The germline CDR1 and CDR2 sequences are DFQATT and SNEGSKA (reference sequence). The chain's CDR3 is CSAKSRDSYNEQFF. The CDR3 coding sequence is TGCAGTGCTAAAAGCCGGGACTCCTACAATGAGCAGTTCTTC.

This clonotype was found many times. The gene calls are TRBV29-1 and TRBJ2-7, with a tentative D call TRBD2 (7 bases). Germline lookup yields CDR1 SQVTM and CDR2 ANQGSEA. The V and J ends lost 7 bases and 1 base respectively, with 14 bases between them. The CDR3 sequence is 13 residues long. The CDR3 DNA reads as TGCAGCGGAAAGGGGGGGGATTCCTACGAGCAGTACTTC. It is translated as CSGKGGDSYEQYF.

There are many counts of this clonotype. The chain uses TRBV28 and TRBJ2-1, with 9 nucleotides matching TRBD1. The CDR3 consists of 16 residues. V gave up 5 bases and J gave up 6 bases; unmatched junction bases: 11. Germline V gene data show CDR1 as MDHEN and CDR2 as SYDVKM. The DNA of the CDR3 is TGTGCCAGCAGTCGGACAGGGGAATTGTTAGCCAATGAGCAGTTCTTC. Translating it yields CASSRTGELLANEQFF.

The sample holds many counts of this clonotype. V is TRBV10-2 and J is TRBJ2-7, with TRBD1 matching over 8 bases. Looked up from germline, CDR1 is WSHSY and CDR2 is SAAADI. There are 16 residues in the CDR3. V shed 3 bases and J 5 bases; nucleotides not matched to a gene: 12. CDR3 amino acids: CASSDFGQGATDEQYF. The CDR3 DNA reads as TGCGCCAGCAGTGACTTTGGTCAGGGGGCGACGGACGAGCAGTACTTC.

The rearrangement joins TRBV11-2 to TRBJ1-3, with D perhaps matching TRBD1 (5 bases). With 2 bases removed from V and 4 bases from J, the gap between germline ends came to 18 bases. Germline values: CDR1 SGHAT, CDR2 FQNNGV. CDR3 length: 17 residues. The chain's CDR3 is CASSLKGLSYLGNTIYF. DNA for the CDR3: TGTGCCAGCAGCTTAAAGGGACTCTCATACCTCGGAAACACCATATATTTT.

In regard to this clonotype: A much bigger clone sits one base away, suggesting this may be a read error. The chain carries TRBV29-1 and TRBJ1-1; no firm D call. The CDR3 length is 13 residues. Per germline, CDR1 SQVTM and CDR2 ANQGSEA. This CDR3 reads CRVETLAEVEAFF. For the CDR3, the DNA is TGCAGAGTTGAGACACTAGCGGAGGTGGAAGCTTTCTTT.

This clonotype was counted between two and nine times. The chain links TRBV28 to TRBJ1-5, with D unclear. CDR1 is MDHEN, CDR2 SYDVKM, per germline. Trimming removed 3 bases at V and 0 bases at J, with 6 bases between. The CDR3 runs to 14 residues. CDR3 sequence reads: CASSFPYSNQPQHF. CDR3 bases: TGTGCCAGCAGTTTTCCGTATAGCAATCAGCCCCAGCATTTT.

This clonotype was observed a few times. A single base separates this from a much larger clone, so it may be a read error. This chain joins TRBV6-2 or TRBV6-3 and TRBJ1-1; D is unclear. This CDR3 comprises 14 residues. Germline values: CDR1 MNHEY, CDR2 SVGEGT. CDR3 protein: CVSSPSIGQTEAFF. CDR3 bases: TGTGTCAGCAGTCCAAGTATCGGGCAAACTGAAGCTTTCTTT.

The chain carries TRBV5-1 and TRBJ1-5, with TRBD1 identical over 9 bases. This CDR3 contains 16 residues. V was clipped by 4 bases and J by 3 bases; unmatched bases: 8. CDR1 is SGHRS, CDR2 YFSETQ, per germline. CDR3 in amino acids: CASSAAGQGNNQPQHF. The CDR3 DNA reads as TGCGCCAGCAGCGCAGCCGGACAGGGGAACAATCAGCCCCAGCATTTT.

This clonotype was detected ten times or more. This sequence joins TRBV6-5 and TRBJ2-1; D not certain. The germline V gene has CDR1 MNHEY and CDR2 SVGAGI. CDR3 length: 14 residues. V lost 2 bases to trimming and J lost 6 bases, with 11 bases between them. CDR3 nucleotides: TGTGCCAGCAGTTACGACGCCCCTCCCAATGAGCAGTTCTTC. Protein product: CASSYDAPPNEQFF.

The table lists this clonotype with many counts. J is TRBJ2-1 and V is TRBV11-1; either TRBD1 or TRBD2 may supply D (5 bases each). This CDR3 has 17 residues. Germline V gene data show CDR1 as SGHAT and CDR2 as FQDESV (reference sequence). Trimming stripped 1 base from V and 0 bases from J, with 13 bases between. CDR3 bases: TGTGCCAGCAGCTTAGTTCCCGGGGACCTCTCCTACAATGAGCAGTTCTTC. Its translation: CASSLVPGDLSYNEQFF. The full variable domain, rest sourced from reference TRBV11-1 and TRBJ2-1, is EAEVAQSPRYKITEKSQAVAFWCDPISGHATLYWYRQILGQGPELLVQFQDESVVDDSQLPKDRFSAERLKGVDSTLKIQPAELGDSAMYLCASSLVPGDLSYNEQFFGPGTRLTVL.

This clonotype was detected ten times or more. The chain couples TRBV20-1 to TRBJ2-3, with D possibly matching TRBD2 (6 bases). The CDR3 contains 14 residues. V dropped 5 bases and J dropped 5 bases, with 17 bases sitting between them. Germline V gene lookup returns CDR1 DFQATT and CDR2 SNEGSKA (reference sequence). The CDR3 DNA follows: TGCAGTGCTCTGCCCCTTCGGGGAGGAGATACGCAGTATTTT. This gives the protein CSALPLRGGDTQYF.

The sample holds many counts of this clonotype. The chain uses TRBV2 and TRBJ1-6, with D perhaps matching TRBD1 (5 bases). Trimming removed 5 bases from V and 10 bases from J, with 18 bases in between. The germline V gene encodes CDR1 SNHLY and CDR2 FYNNEI. The CDR3 runs 15 residues. The CDR3 loop reads CASSKDGGSRSPLHF. For the CDR3, the DNA is TGTGCCAGCAGTAAAGATGGGGGGAGTAGGTCACCCCTCCACTTT.

This clonotype was detected many times. This chain links TRBV29-1 with TRBJ2-7; TRBD1 agrees at 11 bases. With V trimmed by 1 base and J by 1 base, 3 bases remained unmatched. Germline V gene data show CDR1 as SQVTM and CDR2 as ANQGSEA. This CDR3 comprises 15 residues. CDR3 residues: CSVEAGQGASYEQYF. The CDR3 nucleotides read TGCAGCGTTGAAGCCGGACAGGGGGCATCCTACGAGCAGTACTTC.

Of note for this clonotype: With a much larger clone just one base away, this may be a read error. The chain carries TRBV3-1 and TRBJ2-1; possible D gene TRBD2, 5 bases. The closer fit of TRBJ2-7 to the DNA end suggests the J call may be wrong. The CDR3 has 14 amino acids. Germline CDR1 reads LGHDT; CDR2 reads YNNKEL (reference sequence). CDR3 coding DNA: TGTGCCAGCCTAGGAGGCGGATCTTACAATGAGCAGTACTTC. Protein product: CASLGGGSYNEQYF.

This clonotype was detected many times. The chain joins TRBV12-3 or TRBV12-4 to TRBJ2-3; 7 bases agree with TRBD2. Germline trimming cut 3 bases from V and 1 base from J; bases unmatched to any gene: 7. The CDR3 consists of 16 residues. CDR3 coding DNA: TGTGCCAGCAGTTTCCGGCTAGCGGTCCGCACAGATACGCAGTATTTT. Its translation: CASSFRLAVRTDTQYF.

This chain links TRBV9 with TRBJ1-1; D might be TRBD1 (5 bases). Deletions cut 0 bases from V and 0 bases from J, with 15 bases between. This CDR3 has 17 amino acids. Per the germline V gene, CDR1 is SGDLS and CDR2 is YYNGEE. The CDR3 region has the DNA TGTGCCAGCAGCGTAGATGAGGACAATTACATGAACACTGAAGCTTTCTTT. Translated, it gives CASSVDEDNYMNTEAFF.